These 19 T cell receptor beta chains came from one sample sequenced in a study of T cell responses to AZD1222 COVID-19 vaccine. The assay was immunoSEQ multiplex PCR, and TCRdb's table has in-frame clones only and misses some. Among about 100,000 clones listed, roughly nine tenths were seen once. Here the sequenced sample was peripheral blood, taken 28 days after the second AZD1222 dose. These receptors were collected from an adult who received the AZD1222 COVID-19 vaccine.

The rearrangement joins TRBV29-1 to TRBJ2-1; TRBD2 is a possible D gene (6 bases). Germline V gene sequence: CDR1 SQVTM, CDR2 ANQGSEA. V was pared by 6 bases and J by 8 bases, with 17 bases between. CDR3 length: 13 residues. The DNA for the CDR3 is TGCAGCGTAGGGGACTGGGGGTCCGATGAGCAGTTCTTC. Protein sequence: CSVGDWGSDEQFF.

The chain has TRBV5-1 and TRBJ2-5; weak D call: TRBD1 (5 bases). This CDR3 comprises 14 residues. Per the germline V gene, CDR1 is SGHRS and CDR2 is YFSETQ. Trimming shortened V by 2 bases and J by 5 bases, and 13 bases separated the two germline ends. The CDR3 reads CASSFGQGEETQYF. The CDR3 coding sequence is TGCGCCAGCAGCTTCGGTCAGGGTGAGGAGACCCAGTACTTC. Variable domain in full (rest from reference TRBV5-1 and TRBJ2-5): KAGVTQTPRYLIKTRGQQVTLSCSPISGHRSVSWYQQTPGQGLQFLFEYFSETQRNKGNFPGRFSGRQFSNSRSEMNVSTLELGDSALYLCASSFGQGEETQYFGPGTRLLVL.

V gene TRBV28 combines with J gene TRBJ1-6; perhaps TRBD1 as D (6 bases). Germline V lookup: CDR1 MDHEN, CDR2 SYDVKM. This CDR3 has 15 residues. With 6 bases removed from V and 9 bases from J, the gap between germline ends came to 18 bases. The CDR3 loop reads CASSSGTPPSSPLHF. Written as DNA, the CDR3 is TGTGCCAGCAGCTCCGGGACACCGCCCAGTTCACCCCTCCACTTT.

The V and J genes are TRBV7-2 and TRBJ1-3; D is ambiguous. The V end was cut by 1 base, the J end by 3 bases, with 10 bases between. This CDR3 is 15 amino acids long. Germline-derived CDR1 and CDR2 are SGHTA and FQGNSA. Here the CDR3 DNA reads TGTGCCAGCAGCTTAGGGGGTAGAGGTGGAAACACCATATATTTT. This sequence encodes CASSLGGRGGNTIYF.

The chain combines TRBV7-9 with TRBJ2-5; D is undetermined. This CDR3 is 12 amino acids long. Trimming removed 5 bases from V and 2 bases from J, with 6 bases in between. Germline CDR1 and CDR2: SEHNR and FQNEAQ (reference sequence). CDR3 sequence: CASSLNQETQYF. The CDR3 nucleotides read TGTGCCAGCAGCCTAAATCAAGAGACCCAGTACTTC.

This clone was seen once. The CDR3 DNA reads TGTGCCAGCTCCCCCGGGCCACTCACTAACTATGGCTACACCTTC. This codes for CASSPGPLTNYGYTF. This chain connects TRBV18 to TRBJ1-2; D gene unclear. The CDR3 loop spans 15 amino acids. Germline-derived CDR1 and CDR2 are KGHSH and LQKENI. V dropped 6 bases and J dropped 0 bases, with 14 bases sitting between them.

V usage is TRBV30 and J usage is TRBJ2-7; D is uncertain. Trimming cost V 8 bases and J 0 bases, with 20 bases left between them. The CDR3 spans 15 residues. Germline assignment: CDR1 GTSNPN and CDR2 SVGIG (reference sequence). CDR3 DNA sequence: TGTGCCCCACCCCGGCCGCACCAGATCTCCTACGAGCAGTACTTC. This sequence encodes CAPPRPHQISYEQYF.

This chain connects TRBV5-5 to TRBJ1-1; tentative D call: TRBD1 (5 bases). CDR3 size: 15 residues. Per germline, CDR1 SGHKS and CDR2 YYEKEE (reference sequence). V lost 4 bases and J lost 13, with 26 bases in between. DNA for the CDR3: TGTGCCAGCAGCGTTCCGGGACGTAATATTCAAGGCGTTTTCTTT. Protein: CASSVPGRNIQGVFF.

CDR3 nucleotide sequence: TGTGCCAGCAGTCTTATTGGACTAGCGGGAGAATCATCCCAAGAGACCCAGTACTTC. This sequence encodes CASSLIGLAGESSQETQYF. The chain employs TRBV28 and TRBJ2-5; TRBD2 matches at 13 bases. J gave up 1 base and V 5 bases, and 13 bases lay outside the gene matches. Germline V gives CDR1 MDHEN, CDR2 SYDVKM. CDR3 size: 19 residues.

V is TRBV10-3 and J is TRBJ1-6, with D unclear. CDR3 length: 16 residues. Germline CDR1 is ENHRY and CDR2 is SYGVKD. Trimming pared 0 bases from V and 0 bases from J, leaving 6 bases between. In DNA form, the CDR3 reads TGTGCCATCAGTGAGTCGAAGGGCTCCTATAATTCACCCCTCCACTTT. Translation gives CAISESKGSYNSPLHF.

The CDR3 reads CASSQGQQNIQYF. The CDR3 region has the DNA TGCGCCAGCAGCCAGGGACAGCAAAACATTCAGTACTTC. The genes are TRBV5-1 and TRBJ2-4, with 7 bases lining up with TRBD1. The germline CDR1 and CDR2 sequences are SGHRS and YFSETQ. V shed 4 bases, J shed 5 bases, and the junction held 3 bases outside the gene matches. This CDR3 has 13 residues.

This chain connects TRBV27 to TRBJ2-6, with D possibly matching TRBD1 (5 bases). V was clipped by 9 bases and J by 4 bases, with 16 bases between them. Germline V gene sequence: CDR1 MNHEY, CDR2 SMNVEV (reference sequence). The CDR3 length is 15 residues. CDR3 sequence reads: CARTTGSAGANVLTF. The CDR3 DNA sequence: TGTGCCAGGACAACAGGTTCCGCAGGGGCCAACGTCCTGACTTTC.

The CDR3 loop is CASRPQGDQPQHF. Written as DNA, the CDR3 is TGTGCCAGCAGGCCACAGGGGGATCAGCCCCAGCATTTT. The V gene is TRBV12-3 or TRBV12-4, the J gene TRBJ1-5, with 8 bases that match TRBD1. The CDR3 sequence is 13 residues long. Trimming at V came to 6 bases and at J to 5 bases, leaving 3 bases not matched to a gene.

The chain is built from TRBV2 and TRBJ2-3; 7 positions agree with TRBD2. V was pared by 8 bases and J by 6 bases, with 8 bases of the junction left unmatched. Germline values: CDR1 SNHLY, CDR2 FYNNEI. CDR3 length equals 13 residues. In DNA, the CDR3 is TGTGCCAGCCTAGCGGCGCCGGGGGATACGCAGTATTTT. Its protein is CASLAAPGDTQYF.

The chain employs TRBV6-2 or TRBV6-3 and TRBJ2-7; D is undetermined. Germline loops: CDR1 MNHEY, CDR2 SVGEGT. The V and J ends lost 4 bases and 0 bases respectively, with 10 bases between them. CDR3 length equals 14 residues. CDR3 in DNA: TGTGCCAGCAGTTGGGTGGGTGGCTCCTACGAGCAGTACTTC. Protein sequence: CASSWVGGSYEQYF.

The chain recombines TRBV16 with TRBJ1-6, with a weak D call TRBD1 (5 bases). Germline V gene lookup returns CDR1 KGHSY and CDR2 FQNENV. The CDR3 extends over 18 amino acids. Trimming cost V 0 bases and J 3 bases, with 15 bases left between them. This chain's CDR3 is CASSQSTGRGLYNSPLHF. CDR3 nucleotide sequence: TGTGCCAGCAGCCAATCGACTGGGAGGGGCCTCTATAATTCACCCCTCCACTTT. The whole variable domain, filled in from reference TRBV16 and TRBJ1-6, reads GEEVAQTPKHLVRGEGQKAKLYCAPIKGHSYVFWYQQVLKNEFKFLISFQNENVFDETGMPKERFSAKCLPNSPCSLEIQATKLEDSAVYFCASSQSTGRGLYNSPLHFGNGTRLTVT.

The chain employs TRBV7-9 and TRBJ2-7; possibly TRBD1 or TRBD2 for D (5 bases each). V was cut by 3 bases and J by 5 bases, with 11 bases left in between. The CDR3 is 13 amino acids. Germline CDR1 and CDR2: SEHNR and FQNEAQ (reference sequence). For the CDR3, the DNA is TGTGCCAGCAGCTTCGCAGGGAGTGACGAGCAGTACTTC. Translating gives CASSFAGSDEQYF.

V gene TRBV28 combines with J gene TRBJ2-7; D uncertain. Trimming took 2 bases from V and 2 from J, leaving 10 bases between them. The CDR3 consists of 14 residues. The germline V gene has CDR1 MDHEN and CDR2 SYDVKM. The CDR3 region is CASSLTEATYEQYF. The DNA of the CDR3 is TGTGCCAGCAGTTTAACGGAAGCAACCTACGAGCAGTACTTC.

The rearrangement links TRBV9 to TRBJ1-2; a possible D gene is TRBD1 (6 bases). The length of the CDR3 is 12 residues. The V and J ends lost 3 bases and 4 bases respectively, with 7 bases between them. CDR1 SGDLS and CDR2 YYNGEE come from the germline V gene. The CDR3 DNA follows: TGTGCCAGCAGCGCAGGGGTCTATGGCTACACCTTC. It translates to CASSAGVYGYTF.